This TCR beta chain was found in a study of cytotoxic CD8 clonotypes in ibrutinib-treated CLL. As for the study in general: Response samples were taken after a median about eleven months of treatment, range 6 to 36. Study-wide results and limits: Elevated clonality accompanied ibrutinib response, with a return toward baseline values at progression.

Depth targeted 1 in 200,000 to 1 in 1 million T cells, averaging approximately 9.9x coverage per clonotype. Using immunoSEQ multiplex PCR, the repertoire was profiled, and TCRdb retains in-frame clones only, with some absent. The table has about 140,000 clones, around 84% seen once. As concerns this clone: Its antigen remains unidentified.

The CDR3 length is 14 residues. V was trimmed by 6 bases and J by 2 bases, leaving 13 bases between them. Germline V lookup: CDR1 SEHNR, CDR2 FQNEAQ (reference sequence). Library input was roughly 1.8 micrograms of DNA from cryopreserved PBMCs. The chain links TRBV7-9 to TRBJ1-1; perhaps TRBD1 as D (6 bases). The receptor's source is a human donor with chronic lymphocytic leukemia. Specimen: PBMCs, collected after 36 months of ibrutinib treatment. The CDR3 DNA reads as TGTGCCAGCAGGACCGGGACACCTAACACTGAAGCTTTCTTT. Translating it yields CASRTGTPNTEAFF. Combining the CDR3 with reference TRBV7-9 and TRBJ1-1 gives the whole variable domain DTGVSQNPRHKITKRGQNVTFRCDPISEHNRLYWYRQTLGQGPEFLTYFQNEAQLEKSRLLSDRFSAERPKGSFSTLEIQRTEQGDSAMYLCASRTGTPNTEAFFGQGTRLTVV.